A selection of T cell receptor beta chains follows, all from one sample in a study of blood T cell repertoires in COVID-19. Sequencing was performed with immunoSEQ multiplex PCR; in TCRdb, only in-frame clones are kept and a portion is missing. The data show approximately 52,000 clones, more than 85% seen once. Sequenced: peripheral blood. These receptors originate from a man aged 50 to 60 with active COVID-19. Both conserved end residues are part of each CDR3. D genes are given only for firm matches. Some rows mark clone size as missing; the rest say once, few, many or name a class of expanded clone.

>-|TRBV19|TRBJ2-7|TRBD2
CASSRRLAGGLSSYEQYF
TGTGCCAGTAGTCGGAGACTAGCGGGAGGCCTAAGCTCCTACGAGCAGTACTTC
>-|TRBV11-2|TRBJ2-3|TRBD2
CASSLSPSGKDTQYF
TGTGCCAGCAGCTTATCTCCTAGCGGAAAAGATACGCAGTATTTT
>-|TRBV5-1|TRBJ2-7|TRBD2
CASSSDGRLEQYF
TGCGCCAGCAGCTCAGACGGGAGGCTCGAGCAGTACTTC
>-|TRBV6-1|TRBJ1-6|-
CASSEQTFYNSPLHF
TGTGCCAGCAGTGAACAGACTTTCTATAATTCACCCCTCCACTTT
>-|TRBV15|TRBJ2-5|TRBD2
CATGRGGVETQYF
TGTGCCACGGGGCGGGGGGGCGTCGAGACCCAGTACTTC
>-|TRBV12-3/TRBV12-4|TRBJ2-5|TRBD1
CASSLMGQVTQYF
TGTGCCAGCAGTTTAATGGGACAGGTGACCCAGTACTTC
>once|TRBV29-1|TRBJ1-1|TRBD1
CSVRTGRNTEAFF
TGCAGCGTCCGGACAGGACGGAACACTGAAGCTTTCTTT
>-|TRBV27|TRBJ1-4|-
CASVTRVLILNEKLFF
TGTGCCAGCGTTACCCGGGTGCTAATACTAAATGAAAAACTGTTTTTT
>-|TRBV24-1|TRBJ2-7|TRBD1
CATSASGTGSYEQYF
TGTGCCACCAGTGCCTCCGGGACAGGGTCCTACGAGCAGTACTTC
>-|TRBV25-1|TRBJ1-1|TRBD1
CASSERGLNTEAFF
TGTGCCAGCAGTGAGAGGGGGCTGAACACTGAAGCTTTCTTT
>-|TRBV2|TRBJ1-5|-
CASSPRWGRRQPQHF
TGTGCCAGCAGTCCCAGATGGGGGCGGCGGCAGCCCCAGCATTTT
>-|TRBV7-2|TRBJ2-1|-
CASSYDSNNEQFF
TGTGCCAGCAGTTACGACAGTAACAATGAGCAGTTCTTC
>-|TRBV27|TRBJ1-6|TRBD1
CASSITGTGVRSPLHF
TGTGCCAGCAGTATAACCGGGACAGGGGTTCGCTCACCCCTCCACTTT
>-|TRBV7-8|TRBJ2-5|-
CASSLAGAVQETQYF
TGTGCCAGCAGCTTGGCGGGGGCGGTCCAAGAGACCCAGTACTTC
>-|TRBV4-1|TRBJ1-5|-
CASSQEAWLQGNQPQHF
TGCGCCAGCAGCCAAGAGGCGTGGTTACAGGGTAATCAGCCCCAGCATTTT
>-|TRBV19|TRBJ2-2|-
CAVQGSFSTGELFF
TGTGCCGTCCAGGGTTCTTTCTCCACCGGGGAGCTGTTTTTT
>-|TRBV27|TRBJ2-1|-
CASSPHAVVYNEQFF
TGTGCCAGCAGCCCCCATGCGGTCGTCTACAATGAGCAGTTCTTC
>-|TRBV2|TRBJ1-5|-
CASSEAYRNQPQHF
TGTGCCAGCAGTGAAGCCTACAGAAATCAGCCCCAGCATTTT
>-|TRBV18|TRBJ2-1|TRBD2
CASSSGLAGGVEQFF
TGTGCCAGCTCATCGGGACTAGCGGGAGGGGTTGAGCAGTTCTTC
>-|TRBV7-2|TRBJ2-3|TRBD2
CASSLAGLAGGTDTQYF
TGTGCCAGCAGCTTAGCCGGACTAGCGGGGGGCACAGATACGCAGTATTTT
>-|TRBV9|TRBJ2-2|TRBD2
CASSVVGGRARTGELFF
TGTGCCAGCAGCGTAGTTGGCGGGAGGGCCCGGACCGGGGAGCTGTTTTTT
>-|TRBV29-1|TRBJ2-1|TRBD1
CSVDRAPGNEQFF
TGCAGCGTCGACAGGGCTCCAGGCAATGAGCAGTTCTTC
>-|TRBV20-1|TRBJ2-1|-
CSASGLFNEQFF
TGCAGTGCTAGTGGACTATTCAATGAGCAGTTCTTC
>-|TRBV27|TRBJ1-5|-
CASSPDRLRNQPQHF
TGTGCCAGCAGCCCTGACAGATTACGGAATCAGCCCCAGCATTTT
>-|TRBV6-6|TRBJ2-7|TRBD2
CASSGTTSYEQYF
TGTGCCAGCAGTGGGACTACCTCCTACGAGCAGTACTTC
>-|TRBV4-1|TRBJ2-3|TRBD2
CASSQASSGGGTDTQYF
TGCGCCAGCAGCCAAGCTTCCAGCGGGGGGGGCACAGATACGCAGTATTTT
>-|TRBV5-1|TRBJ1-2|TRBD1
CASSSGQGLYYGYTF
TGCGCCAGCAGCTCGGGACAGGGGCTTTACTATGGCTACACCTTC
>-|TRBV24-1|TRBJ2-3|-
CATSDRGDTTDTQYF
TGTGCCACCAGTGACCGAGGGGACACTACAGATACGCAGTATTTT
>-|TRBV9|TRBJ2-1|TRBD2
CASSEGTSGYNEQFF
TGTGCCAGCAGCGAAGGGACTAGCGGGTACAATGAGCAGTTCTTC
>-|TRBV7-2|TRBJ2-7|TRBD2
CASSAPRGLAGVPSYEQYF
TGTGCCAGCAGCGCCCCTCGCGGTCTAGCGGGGGTCCCCTCCTACGAGCAGTACTTC
>-|TRBV29-1|TRBJ1-2|-
CSVSPGGGYGYTF
TGCAGCGTATCACCGGGGGGGGGCTATGGCTACACCTTC
>-|TRBV30|TRBJ2-7|-
CAWSATGTQQYF
TGTGCCTGGAGCGCGACAGGGACTCAGCAGTACTTC
>-|TRBV18|TRBJ1-1|-
CASSPRGGDNTEAFF
TGTGCCAGCTCACCTCGGGGGGGAGACAACACTGAAGCTTTCTTT
>-|TRBV12-3/TRBV12-4|TRBJ2-7|-
CASSFTVGEQYF
TGTGCCAGCAGTTTCACAGTCGGCGAGCAGTACTTC
>-|TRBV6-1|TRBJ2-7|-
CASSEASGLGNYEQYF
TGTGCCAGCAGTGAAGCGTCGGGACTTGGGAACTACGAGCAGTACTTC
>-|TRBV5-1|TRBJ2-5|-
CASSPRSTGRETQYF
TGCGCCAGCAGCCCTCGCTCTACAGGGCGGGAGACCCAGTACTTC
>-|TRBV6-5|TRBJ1-2|TRBD1
CASSSRGQGFSYTF
TGTGCCAGCAGTTCCCGGGGACAGGGGTTCAGCTACACCTTC
>-|TRBV6-5|TRBJ1-1|-
CASSYGMNTEAFF
TGTGCCAGCAGTTACGGCATGAACACTGAAGCTTTCTTT
>-|TRBV5-1|TRBJ2-5|TRBD2
CASSPKRGDWETQYF
TGCGCCAGCAGTCCTAAGCGGGGGGATTGGGAGACCCAGTACTTC
>-|TRBV6-6|TRBJ2-7|TRBD2
CASNHAGDYEQYF
TGTGCCAGCAACCACGCGGGGGACTACGAGCAGTACTTC
>-|TRBV29-1|TRBJ2-3|-
CSVGTVDTQYF
TGCAGCGTTGGGACTGTGGATACGCAGTATTTT